One and the same sample provided the 25 T cell receptor beta chains below, sequenced in a study of T cells in Graves' hyperthyroidism and ophthalmopathy. Amplification of TCR beta CDR3 regions was performed using RNA transcripts as template. A first-round RT-PCR of the TCR CDR3 used the HTBI primer set. In TCRdb, the multiplex PCR reads were re-called with MiXCR into one record per CDR3 protein. The table records about 400,000 distinct CDR3 sequences, 15% of them present only once. The sample was blood. The receptors stem from a woman younger than 45 with Graves' hyperthyroidism.

The sample holds a few counts of this clonotype. The J gene is TRBJ2-7, the V gene TRBV20-1; D might be TRBD1 (6 bases). V shed 0 bases and J shed 2 bases, with 8 bases lying between them. Germline lookup yields CDR1 DFQATT and CDR2 SNEGSKA (reference sequence). The CDR3 totals 13 residues. The CDR3 sequence: CSARDRGTYEQYF. CDR3 bases: TGCAGTGCTAGAGACAGGGGAACCTACGAGCAGTACTTC.

This clonotype was seen ten or more times. The chain has TRBV3-1 and TRBJ1-1; perhaps TRBD1 as D (5 bases). V lost 0 bases to trimming and J lost 1 base, with 15 bases between them. This CDR3 has 17 amino acids. CDR1 is LGHDT and CDR2 is YNNKEL in the germline V gene (reference sequence). CDR3 nucleotide sequence: TGTGCCAGCAGCCAAGATCTTAAGGGGAGCCGGAACACTGAAGCTTTCTTT. Translating it yields CASSQDLKGSRNTEAFF.

This clonotype was picked up many times. CDR3 protein: CASSVGTEGDTQYF. CDR3 nucleotides: TGCGCCAGCAGTGTCGGGACCGAGGGGGATACGCAGTATTTT. The chain uses TRBV5-1 and TRBJ2-3; perhaps D is TRBD1 or TRBD2 (5 bases each). CDR1 and CDR2 (germline): SGHRS, YFSETQ. The CDR3 runs to 14 residues. The germline V and J ends were trimmed by 5 bases and 6 bases, with 16 bases remaining between them. Looking up the rest from reference TRBV5-1 and TRBJ2-3 gives the full variable domain: KAGVTQTPRYLIKTRGQQVTLSCSPISGHRSVSWYQQTPGQGLQFLFEYFSETQRNKGNFPGRFSGRQFSNSRSEMNVSTLELGDSALYLCASSVGTEGDTQYFGPGTRLTVL.

The gene calls are TRBV20-1 and TRBJ1-1; maybe TRBD1 (5 bases). Trimming shortened V by 2 bases and J by 5 bases, and 12 bases separated the two germline ends. Looked up from germline, CDR1 is DFQATT and CDR2 is SNEGSKA (reference sequence). CDR3 size: 13 residues. The CDR3 DNA follows: TGCAGTGCTAGAATCCAGGGTAGGACTGAAGCTTTCTTT. This codes for CSARIQGRTEAFF.

The chain couples TRBV6-1 to TRBJ1-6; no firm D call. Between the trimmed V and J ends, which lost 7 bases and 9 bases, there was a span of 22 bases. This CDR3 is 16 amino acids long. The V gene's germline CDR1 is MNHNS and CDR2 SASEGT. CDR3 nucleotides: TGTGCCAGCAAGCCGGGAATAGGGAGCGGGAGTTCACCCCTCCACTTT. This encodes CASKPGIGSGSSPLHF.

This clonotype has a count of ten or more. The gene calls are TRBV5-1 and TRBJ2-7; a weak D match, TRBD1 (6 bases). The V end lost 4 bases, the J end lost 2 bases, and 10 bases lay between the germline ends. Germline assignment: CDR1 SGHRS and CDR2 YFSETQ. The CDR3 consists of 13 residues. In DNA, the CDR3 is TGCGCCAGCAGCCAACAGGGAACCTACGAGCAGTACTTC. It yields the protein CASSQQGTYEQYF.

The CDR3 nucleotides are TGTGCCAGCAGCCCCAACTTCACAGATACGCAGTATTTT. This translates into CASSPNFTDTQYF. The rearrangement joins TRBV7-9 to TRBJ2-3; D is unresolved. The V and J ends lost 5 bases and 2 bases respectively, with 8 bases between them. CDR3 length equals 13 residues. The germline V gene has CDR1 SEHNR and CDR2 FQNEAQ (reference sequence).

V usage is TRBV12-3 or TRBV12-4 and J usage is TRBJ1-3; D perhaps matches TRBD1 (5 bases). Trimming removed 5 bases at V and 0 bases at J, with 14 bases between. The CDR3 sequence is 16 residues long. CDR3 sequence (DNA): TGTGCCAGCAGTCCCTTGTCAGGGATCTCTGGAAACACCATATATTTT. This sequence encodes CASSPLSGISGNTIYF.

In its sample, this clonotype was seen many times. The chain joins TRBV3-1 to TRBJ2-5, with D perhaps TRBD1 (5 bases). V lost 1 base, J lost 7 bases, and 13 bases lay in between. The CDR3 is 14 amino acids. CDR1 is LGHDT, CDR2 YNNKEL, per germline (reference sequence). The CDR3 DNA follows: TGTGCCAGCAGCCAAGGATCAGGGCTGGCGACCCAGTACTTC. Translated: CASSQGSGLATQYF.

The chain joins TRBV30 to TRBJ1-6, with 7 bases fitting TRBD1. CDR1 and CDR2 from the germline V gene are GTSNPN and SVGIG (reference sequence). The CDR3 runs to 14 residues. J was trimmed by 2 bases and V by 3 bases; bases with no gene match: 1. The CDR3 DNA reads as TGTGCCTGGAGCGGACAGGCCTATAATTCACCCCTCCACTTT. It specifies CAWSGQAYNSPLHF.

The sample holds many counts of this clonotype. CDR3 amino acids: CASSPGTGDLSSYNEQFF. The CDR3 DNA sequence: TGTGCCAGCAGCCCCGGGACAGGGGACCTCTCCTCCTACAATGAGCAGTTCTTC. V is TRBV12-3 or TRBV12-4 and J is TRBJ2-1; 10 bases are a match to TRBD1. Unmatched junction bases numbered 11, after V lost 6 bases and J lost 0 bases. CDR3 size: 18 residues.

This clonotype has a handful of counts. The CDR3 spells CASSRIKQGGDEQFF. Here the CDR3 DNA reads TGTGCCAGCAGTCGTATAAAACAGGGTGGCGACGAGCAGTTCTTC. V gene TRBV2 combines with J gene TRBJ2-1, with D possibly TRBD1 on 6 matching bases. Trimming cost V 5 bases and J 10 bases, with 21 bases left between them. In germline, CDR1 is SNHLY, CDR2 FYNNEI. CDR3 length: 15 amino acids. The variable domain in full, completed from reference TRBV2 and TRBJ2-1, reads EPEVTQTPSHQVTQMGQEVILRCVPISNHLYFYWYRQILGQKVEFLVSFYNNEISEKSEIFDDQFSVERPDGSNFTLKIRSTKLEDSAMYFCASSRIKQGGDEQFFGPGTRLTVL.

A word on this clonotype: Germline and junction disagree at one end, which may indicate a read error. The chain combines TRBV10-1 with TRBJ2-7; maybe TRBD1 (5 bases). Germline V gene sequence: CDR1 WNHNN, CDR2 SYGVQD (reference sequence). The CDR3 extends over 13 amino acids. The CDR3 DNA reads as TGCACCAGCTCTCTGGACAACTCCTACGAGCAGTACTTC. Translating it yields CTSSLDNSYEQYF.

Concerning this clonotype: One base away lies a much larger clone, so this may be a sequencing read error. The chain carries TRBV30 and TRBJ2-7, with TRBD2 matching 12 bases. Germline CDR1 and CDR2: GTSNPN and SVGIG (reference sequence). With V trimmed by 2 bases and J by 10 bases, 12 bases remained unmatched. There are 15 residues in the CDR3. In DNA, the CDR3 is TGTGCCTGGAGTCCTCCGGGACTAGCGGGCATCATACAGTACTTC. Protein product: CAWSPPGLAGIIQYF.

This clonotype occurred a few times. This chain joins TRBV7-9 and TRBJ2-3; possible D gene TRBD2, 5 bases. Trimming took off 5 bases at V and 6 bases at J, with 15 bases between the two ends. Germline lookup yields CDR1 SEHNR and CDR2 FQNEAQ (reference sequence). The CDR3 sequence is 14 residues long. The chain's CDR3 is CASSGGPPTDTQYF. CDR3 nucleotides: TGTGCCAGCAGCGGCGGGCCTCCAACGGATACGCAGTATTTT.

In its sample, this clonotype was seen a few times. The genes are TRBV30 and TRBJ2-1, with D unresolved. Looked up from germline, CDR1 is GTSNPN and CDR2 is SVGIG (reference sequence). CDR3 length: 13 residues. V dropped 0 bases and J dropped 5 bases, with 8 bases sitting between them. CDR3 sequence reads: CAWSVQRDNEQFF. The CDR3 region has the DNA TGTGCCTGGAGTGTACAGCGCGACAATGAGCAGTTCTTC.

This clonotype was found a few times. The CDR3 sequence: CASSVGAMNTEAFF. The CDR3 bases are TGTGCCAGCAGCGTCGGAGCCATGAACACTGAAGCTTTCTTT. This rearrangement joins TRBV9 to TRBJ1-1; D is unclear. The CDR3 is made up of 14 amino acids. V lost 2 bases to trimming and J lost 0 bases, with 8 bases between them. Germline loops: CDR1 SGDLS, CDR2 YYNGEE. Filled out from reference TRBV9 and TRBJ1-1, the complete variable domain reads DSGVTQTPKHLITATGQRVTLRCSPRSGDLSVYWYQQSLDQGLQFLIQYYNGEERAKGNILERFSAQQFPDLHSELNLSSLELGDSALYFCASSVGAMNTEAFFGQGTRLTVV.

This clonotype was counted many times. The chain employs TRBV15 and TRBJ1-5, with a possible D match to TRBD1 (5 bases). Germline V lookup: CDR1 LNHNV, CDR2 YYDKDF (reference sequence). V lost 0 bases and J 2 bases, leaving 8 bases between the germline ends. The CDR3 runs 15 residues. The CDR3 DNA is TGTGCCACCAGCAGAGATACGGGACGCAATCAGCCCCAGCATTTT. Protein sequence: CATSRDTGRNQPQHF.

The chain couples TRBV27 to TRBJ1-5; 7 bases agree with TRBD1. The CDR3 spans 17 residues. The germline gives CDR1 MNHEY, CDR2 SMNVEV (reference sequence). The V gene end was trimmed by 4 bases and the J gene end by 7 bases; junction bases not matched to a gene: 16. The chain's CDR3 is CASSSEATGRRWQPQHF. CDR3 DNA: TGTGCCAGCAGTTCCGAGGCGACAGGGAGAAGATGGCAGCCCCAGCATTTT.

Many counts were recorded for this clonotype. The chain carries TRBV5-1 and TRBJ1-1; D call uncertain. With 4 bases removed from V and 4 bases from J, the gap between germline ends came to 17 bases. CDR3 size: 15 residues. Germline loops: CDR1 SGHRS, CDR2 YFSETQ. The CDR3 bases are TGCGCCAGCAGCCTTGGCAACCTCCACTCCACTGAAGCTTTCTTT. This gives the protein CASSLGNLHSTEAFF.

In its sample, this clonotype was seen many times. The J gene is TRBJ2-4, the V gene TRBV3-1; 11 bases agree with TRBD2. Germline V lookup: CDR1 LGHDT, CDR2 YNNKEL (reference sequence). The CDR3 contains 14 residues. Trimming at V came to 3 bases and at J to 10 bases, leaving 5 bases not matched to a gene. CDR3 nucleotide sequence: TGTGCCAGCAGCCACGAGCTAGCGGGGGGAATTCAGTACTTC. Translated, it gives CASSHELAGGIQYF.

This clonotype occurred many times. V usage is TRBV3-1 and J usage is TRBJ2-3; D is perhaps TRBD2 (6 bases). CDR1 and CDR2 (germline): LGHDT, YNNKEL (reference sequence). The V gene lost 2 bases and the J gene lost 7 bases, with 13 bases spanning the gap. The CDR3 runs to 14 residues. The CDR3 nucleotides read TGTGCCAGCAGCCAAACATCCGGGGGATATACGCAGTATTTT. This codes for CASSQTSGGYTQYF.

At least ten counts were recorded for this clonotype. The DNA is left out, because the CDR3 cannot be placed on it with certainty; the CDR3 is given as TCRdb lists it. This chain links TRBV13 with TRBJ2-3; the tabulated D call, TRBD2, remains unverified against the DNA. Counting both end residues, the CDR3 totals 15 amino acids. Germline CDR1 reads PRHDT; CDR2 reads FYEKMQ (reference sequence). The CDR3 protein is CASILGLAATDTQYF.

This clonotype was observed a handful of times. The chain joins TRBV19 to TRBJ2-7, with 13 bases matching TRBD2. CDR1 is LNHDA and CDR2 is SQIVND in the germline V gene (reference sequence). The CDR3 consists of 17 residues. Trimming removed 5 bases from V and 2 bases from J; junction bases left unmatched: 9. The CDR3 here is CASSLGTSGIVAYEQYF. In nucleotides, the CDR3 is TGTGCCAGTAGTCTTGGGACTAGCGGGATTGTCGCCTACGAGCAGTACTTC.

This clonotype was observed at least ten times. The genes are TRBV2 and TRBJ2-5; D might be TRBD2 (6 bases). V gave up 5 bases and J gave up 1 base, with 8 bases separating them. The CDR3 is 13 residues long. Germline V lookup: CDR1 SNHLY, CDR2 FYNNEI. The CDR3 loop is CASSRTIQETQYF. Here the CDR3 DNA reads TGTGCCAGCAGTAGGACTATCCAAGAGACCCAGTACTTC. Based on the CDR3 plus reference TRBV2 and TRBJ2-5, the full variable domain is EPEVTQTPSHQVTQMGQEVILRCVPISNHLYFYWYRQILGQKVEFLVSFYNNEISEKSEIFDDQFSVERPDGSNFTLKIRSTKLEDSAMYFCASSRTIQETQYFGPGTRLLVL.